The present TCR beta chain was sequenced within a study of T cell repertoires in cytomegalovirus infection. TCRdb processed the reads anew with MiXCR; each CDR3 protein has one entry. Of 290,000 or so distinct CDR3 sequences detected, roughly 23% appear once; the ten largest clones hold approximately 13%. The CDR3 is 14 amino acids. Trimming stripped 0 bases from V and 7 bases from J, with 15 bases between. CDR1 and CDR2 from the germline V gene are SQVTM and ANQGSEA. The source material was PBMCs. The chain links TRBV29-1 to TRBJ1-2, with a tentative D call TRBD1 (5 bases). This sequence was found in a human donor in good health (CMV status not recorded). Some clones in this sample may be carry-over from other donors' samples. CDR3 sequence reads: CSVEDRGGRLGYTF. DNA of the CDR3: TGCAGCGTTGAAGATCGGGGGGGGAGGCTTGGCTACACCTTC.